The present TCR beta chain was sequenced within a study of OX40 agonist ivuxolimab in advanced cancers. Germline lookup yields CDR1 MNHEY and CDR2 SVGAGI. The CDR3 is 14 residues long. V was cut by 0 bases and J by 0 bases, with 4 bases left in between. General study points: The specificity for antigen of the expanded peripheral T cells was not determined. On average, CD8+ T cells showed a greater number of expanded clones than CD4+. At doses 0.1 to 3.0 mg/kg, CD4+ and CD8+ clones expanded.

Clones were sequenced by immunoSEQ multiplex PCR, and TCRdb holds only the in-frame ones, with some missing. The sample has fewer than 85,000 clones; 90% are singletons. Remarks on this clone: No antigen is known for it.

This sample comprised CD4+ or CD8+ T cells sorted from blood, obtained in a trial of the OX40 agonist ivuxolimab. J is TRBJ2-3 and V is TRBV6-5, with D uncertain. The sequence was collected from an adult with an advanced solid tumor such as melanoma, head and neck, liver or kidney cancer. The CDR3 bases are TGTGCCAGCAGTTACTCGTCCAGCACAGATACGCAGTATTTT. Translation: CASSYSSSTDTQYF.